The subject of this entry is one TCR beta chain. Indicated treatment: around 19 received Ad26.COV2.S at low or high dose, single or two shots; 5 received placebo; per-sample allocation not given. Sampling occurred on day 63 after the first vaccine or placebo injection. The sample is drawn from a study of Ad26.COV2.S vaccination and SARS-CoV-2 variants. Profiled with immunoSEQ multiplex PCR; TCRdb holds only in-frame clones, not every one. The data show 300,000 to 500,000 clones, roughly nine tenths seen once. The receptor comes from a person aged 18-65 years who received the Ad26.COV2.S COVID-19 vaccine or a placebo. The material was peripheral blood, obtained in a trial of Ad26.COV2.S vaccine versus placebo.

The CDR3 nucleotides read TGCGCCAGCAGTACTGGACGGATCAATGAGCAGTTCTTC. Encoded protein: CASSTGRINEQFF. The chain couples TRBV10-1 to TRBJ2-1; D gene ambiguous. CDR3 size: 13 residues. The germline V gene has CDR1 WNHNN and CDR2 SYGVQD (reference sequence). With 5 bases removed from V and 6 bases from J, the gap between germline ends came to 11 bases.